This T cell receptor beta chain was sequenced for a study of T cells in Graves' hyperthyroidism and ophthalmopathy (dated by TCRdb to the late 2010s). Describing the broader study: TCR V-J signatures able to tell the groups apart were searched for in a discovery cohort of approximately 95 patients, of whom about 40 had Graves' ophthalmopathy and roughly 59 had stable Graves' hyperthyroidism. The paper describes TCR Vbeta CDR3 sequencing of more than 120 peripheral blood samples, made up of some 42 ophthalmopathy patients, 70 to 80 hyperthyroidism patients and some 17 progressor patients. After blood sampling, hyperthyroidism patients were treated with methimazole at a starting dose of 30 mg daily, and ophthalmopathy patients were treated with high-dose intravenous methylprednisolone. The roughly 91 discovery patients were randomly split 7:3 into training and test sets. In about 6 Graves' hyperthyroidism patients, the study also compared T-cell repertoires from thyroid tissue with T-cell repertoires from blood. Prospective prediction of ophthalmopathy was tested in an independent validation cohort of approximately 19 hyperthyroidism patients and 17 patients who later progressed to ophthalmopathy. Study-wide findings and limitations: Sample size was not statistically predetermined, and blinding of investigators to group allocation was not performed. A model built on a 13 V-J signature distinguished ophthalmopathy from stable hyperthyroidism, reaching about 89% sensitivity and about 81% specificity in cross-validation and 80%/75% in testing. Most expanded thyroid clonotypes (frequency above 0.001) were also found in blood, which suggests that blood repertoires may mirror thyroid immune responses. During validation, the model predicted progression to ophthalmopathy a median of about 5.9 months ahead of onset, with 70.59% sensitivity and about 75% specificity.

In the case of this clonotype: The specificity of this receptor is unknown. No quality values exist for individual bases; no much larger clone is one base distant.

TCR beta CDR3 regions were amplified from RNA transcripts. The first round of RT-PCR for the TCR CDR3 was performed with the HTBI primer set and the Qiagen OneStep RT-PCR kit. A second multiplex PCR round built the libraries, followed by size selection and purification. Libraries were sequenced paired-end with 100 bp reads on an Illumina HiSeq2000. Turning to the authors' computational methods: Raw data were processed with SOAPnuke, discarding reads with adapters, uncalled bases, mean Phred below 15, or no exact constant-primer or identifier match. High-quality paired reads were merged using COPE v1.2.5, and each unique nucleotide sequence was defined as a clonotype. MiTCR v1.1 was used to align the clonotypes against IMGT TRBV, TRBD and TRBJ reference segments. The analysis included only V-J combinations with a frequency above 0.0001, which together covered 99.2% of the repertoires. A TCS score was defined as the ratio of F50 (clonal expansion) to E x V (chaos), with BLOSUM62-based TCRdist applied between CDR3 peptides within each V-J. Welch's t-statistics and random forest reduced around 550 V-J features to roughly 13, which were used in a naive Bayes classifier (R e1071). TCRdb reprocessing: public reads trimmed at Q25 with fastp, clones called with MiXCR, in-frame beta chains kept. Each CDR3 protein gets just one entry, which takes the most common genes and DNA from the rows behind it. The authors' filters were not applied to this entry. The sample has under 700,000 distinct CDR3 sequences on record, about half of them singletons. Nearly 8.5% of the sample is in the top ten clones.

A patient counted as having stable Graves' hyperthyroidism if no progression to ophthalmopathy occurred over 18 months of follow-up. The hyperthyroidism patients were between 18 and 65 years old and newly diagnosed, with a disease duration of less than 2 months. Exclusion was applied to patients with uncontrolled infections, other autoimmune diseases, pregnancy or lactation. Diagnoses were based on clinical symptoms, serum thyroxine and TRAb, thyroid ultrasound and orbital computed tomography. Total RNA was extracted with Trizol reagent, and quality was checked on an Agilent 2100 Bioanalyzer. The germline V gene sets CDR1 to SNHLY and CDR2 to FYNNEI. The cysteine opens and the phenylalanine closes a CDR3 of 12 amino acids. The retained sequence is limited to the CDR3, 36 bases, with the frame set at the first base. The junction carries 9 bases between V and J, which are trimmed by 6 bases and 4 bases respectively.

The source is a young woman with Graves' hyperthyroidism. Donor details come from another sample of the same person, matched by shared clones. The V gene is TRBV2 and the J gene is TRBJ1-2, with a tentative D gene TRBD1 over 5 matching bases. Source material: peripheral blood or thyroid tissue (not recorded which). In nucleotides, the sequence is TGTGCCAGCAGCCCGGGACTCTATGGCTACACCTTC. This yields the protein CASSPGLYGYTF.